This TCR beta chain was identified during a study of immune evolution from preneoplasia to lung adenocarcinoma. Study in general: HLA loss of heterozygosity: approximately 7.5% AIS, about 15% MIA, 30% to 35% ADC, none AAH. Points from the study as a whole: Highest clonality occurred in KRAS-mutant, not EGFR-mutant or double wild-type, nodules. Top clone frequencies peaked in normal lung, apparently declining through invasive adenocarcinoma.

TCRdb's table, derived via immunoSEQ multiplex PCR, lists solely in-frame clones and lacks some. The sample has around 6,100 clones, 77% seen once. The CDR3 is made up of 14 amino acids. The V and J ends lost 6 bases and 0 bases, in that order; junction bases with no gene match: 4. The V gene's germline CDR1 is MDHEN and CDR2 SYDVKM. As concerns this clone: Its antigen is undetermined.

The source of this sequence is a person aged 60 to 85 with lung adenocarcinoma. The specimen sequenced was FFPE lung adenocarcinoma in situ tissue. The chain links TRBV28 to TRBJ1-1, with 7 bases lining up with TRBD1. In DNA form, the CDR3 reads TGTGCCAGCAGGTGGGACAGCTTGAACACTGAAGCTTTCTTT. This sequence encodes CASRWDSLNTEAFF.